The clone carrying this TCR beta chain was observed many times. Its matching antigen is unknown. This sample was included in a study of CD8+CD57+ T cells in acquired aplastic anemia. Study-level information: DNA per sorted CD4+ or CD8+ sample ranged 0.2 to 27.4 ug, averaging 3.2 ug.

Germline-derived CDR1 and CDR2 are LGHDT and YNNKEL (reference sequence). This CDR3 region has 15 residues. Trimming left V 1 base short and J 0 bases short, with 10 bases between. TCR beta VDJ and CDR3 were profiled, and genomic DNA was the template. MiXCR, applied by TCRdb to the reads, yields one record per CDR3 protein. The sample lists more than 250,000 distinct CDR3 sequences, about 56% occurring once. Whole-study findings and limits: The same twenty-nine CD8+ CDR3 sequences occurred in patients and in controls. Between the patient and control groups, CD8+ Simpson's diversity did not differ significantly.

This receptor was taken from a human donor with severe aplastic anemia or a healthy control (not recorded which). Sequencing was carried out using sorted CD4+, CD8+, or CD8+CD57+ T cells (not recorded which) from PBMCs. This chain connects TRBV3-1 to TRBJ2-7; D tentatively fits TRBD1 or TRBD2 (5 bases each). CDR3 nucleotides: TGTGCCAGCAGCCAAGTGTTGGGGGTCTCCTACGAGCAGTACTTC. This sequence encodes CASSQVLGVSYEQYF.